This T cell receptor (beta chain) was sequenced for a study of early T cells in non-severe SARS-CoV-2 infection. Study-level information: Chains stayed unpaired after sequencing of bulk RNA from unsorted whole blood.

Unique molecular identifiers tagged individual cDNA molecules. One entry per CDR3 protein, called by TCRdb with MiXCR from the 5' RACE reads. Of around 80,000 distinct CDR3 sequences listed, 8.5% to 12% are singletons. Overall study results and limits: Database matching using VDJdb favored anti-spike CD8 responses, with private and CD4 specificities left missing.

This CDR3 contains 14 residues. Germline CDR1 MDHEN, CDR2 SYDVKM. V lost 5 bases and J lost 5, with 15 bases in between. Details on this clonotype: Antigen unknown.

The gene calls are TRBV28 and TRBJ1-2, with D perhaps TRBD1 (6 bases). This material consisted of whole blood, taken at baseline. The source of this sequence is an adult who was a healthcare worker with PCR-confirmed SARS-CoV-2 infection or an uninfected control (not recorded which). CDR3 residues: CASSRGGAAYGYTF. For the CDR3, the DNA is TGTGCCAGCAGTAGGGGGGGCGCGGCGTATGGCTACACCTTC.